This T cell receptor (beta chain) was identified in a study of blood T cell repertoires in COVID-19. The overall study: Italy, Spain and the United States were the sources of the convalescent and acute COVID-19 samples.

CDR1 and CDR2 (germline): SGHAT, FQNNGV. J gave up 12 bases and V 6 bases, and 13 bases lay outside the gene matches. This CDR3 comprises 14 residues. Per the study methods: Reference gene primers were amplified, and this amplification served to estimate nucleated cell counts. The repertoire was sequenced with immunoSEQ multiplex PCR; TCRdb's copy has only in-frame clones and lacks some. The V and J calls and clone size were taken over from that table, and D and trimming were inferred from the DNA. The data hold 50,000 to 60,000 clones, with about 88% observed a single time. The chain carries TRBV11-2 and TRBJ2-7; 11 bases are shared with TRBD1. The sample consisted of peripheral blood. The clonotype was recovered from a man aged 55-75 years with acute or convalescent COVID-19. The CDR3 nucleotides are TGTGCCAGCAGTTTCGCCGGGACAGGGGGATCGTGGTACTTC. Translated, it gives CASSFAGTGGSWYF.